These 24 T cell receptor beta chains share one sample of origin, sequenced in a study of blood T cells in healthy people across ages. With a J-beta primer mix and a sample-barcoded 5' primer, a second PCR ran about 7 to 11 cycles. TCRdb recomputed calls from the 5' RACE reads with MiXCR, one row per CDR3 protein. The sample comprises approximately 800,000 distinct CDR3 sequences, about a quarter of which are singletons, and 2.5% to 3.5% rests with the top ten. These data also featured in a second study, about T cells of mothers and their children.

The sample taken for sequencing was blood. These receptor sequences come from a boy aged 5-17 years in good health.

The J gene is TRBJ2-4, the V gene TRBV6-5; no reliable D call. Between the trimmed V and J ends, which lost 2 bases and 2 bases, there was a span of 7 bases. CDR1 and CDR2 (germline): MNHEY, SVGAGI. The CDR3 spans 14 residues. CDR3 in amino acids: CASSYGVTKNIQYF. DNA for the CDR3: TGTGCCAGCAGTTACGGGGTAACCAAAAACATTCAGTACTTC.

About this clonotype: Likely a read error: the CDR3 ends without its conserved phenylalanine or tryptophan. The DNA is omitted, as the CDR3 cannot be located on it reliably, and the CDR3 follows TCRdb's listing. The CDR3 reads CASSSLTGI. The rearrangement joins TRBV28 to TRBJ2-6; the table's TRBD1 call for D was not verified on the DNA. A total of 9 residues make up the CDR3, ends included. The V gene's germline CDR1 is MDHEN and CDR2 SYDVKM.

The chain combines TRBV29-1 with TRBJ2-3; possibly TRBD1 or TRBD2 for D (5 bases each). The CDR3 runs 14 residues. Germline V CDR1 and CDR2: SQVTM, ANQGSEA. Between the trimmed V and J ends, which lost 7 bases and 5 bases, there was a span of 19 bases. The CDR3 region has the DNA TGCAGCGCCCCCGTGGGGGAGCCGGAAGATACGCAGTATTTT. Protein product: CSAPVGEPEDTQYF.

This sequence joins TRBV14 and TRBJ1-1; D is unresolved. The germline V gene encodes CDR1 SGHDN and CDR2 FVKESK. Trimming left V 1 base short and J 1 base short, with 7 bases between. The CDR3 contains 14 residues. The CDR3 DNA is TGTGCCAGCAGCCAAGTACAACGGAACACTGAAGCTTTCTTT. Amino acid sequence: CASSQVQRNTEAFF.

This sequence joins TRBV25-1 and TRBJ2-7; perhaps D is TRBD1 or TRBD2 (5 bases each). The germline V and J ends were trimmed by 4 bases and 1 base, with 14 bases remaining between them. The V gene's germline CDR1 is MGHDK and CDR2 SYGVNS. The CDR3 length is 15 residues. CDR3 residues: CASSGGTVVSYEQYF. The CDR3, as DNA: TGTGCCAGCAGTGGTGGGACGGTCGTTTCCTACGAGCAGTACTTC.

The V and J genes are TRBV9 and TRBJ1-4; TRBD1 is a possible D gene (5 bases). This CDR3 has 16 residues. Looked up from germline, CDR1 is SGDLS and CDR2 is YYNGEE. The germline V and J ends were trimmed by 4 bases and 5 bases, with 18 bases remaining between them. The CDR3 protein is CASSLGWGLQNEKLFF. The CDR3 bases are TGTGCCAGCAGCCTGGGGTGGGGACTGCAAAATGAAAAACTGTTTTTT.

This clonotype appeared a few times. The chain recombines TRBV7-9 with TRBJ2-6; 7 bases fit TRBD2. The J segment lost 0 bases and the V segment lost 3 bases, leaving 5 bases of the junction unmatched. The CDR3 runs 17 residues. The germline gives CDR1 SEHNR, CDR2 FQNEAQ (reference sequence). The CDR3 here is CASSFRGEYSGANVLTF. The CDR3 nucleotides are TGTGCCAGCAGCTTCCGGGGGGAATACTCTGGGGCCAACGTCCTGACTTTC.

The sample holds a few counts of this clonotype. The V gene is TRBV10-1, the J gene TRBJ2-5, with no clear D. The germline V gene encodes CDR1 WNHNN and CDR2 SYGVQD (reference sequence). CDR3 size: 13 residues. Trimming removed 5 bases at V and 5 bases at J, with 12 bases between. CDR3 coding DNA: TGCGCCAGCAGTCGGCAGATGGGGGAGACCCAGTACTTC. The encoded protein is CASSRQMGETQYF.

This clonotype was picked up a small number of times. The rearrangement links TRBV29-1 to TRBJ1-3; D call uncertain. V was pared by 7 bases and J by 0 bases, with 13 bases between. Per germline, CDR1 SQVTM and CDR2 ANQGSEA. The CDR3 totals 14 residues. The CDR3 loop reads CSGQTDYSGNTIYF. CDR3 DNA: TGCAGCGGCCAAACTGATTACTCTGGAAACACCATATATTTT.

The chain's CDR3 is CATSRGQVISYEQYF. Written as DNA, the CDR3 is TGTGCCACCAGCAGAGGCCAGGTCATTTCTTACGAGCAGTACTTC. The gene calls are TRBV15 and TRBJ2-7; D remains ambiguous. This CDR3 is built from 15 residues. Trimming removed 1 base at V and 4 bases at J, with 14 bases between. Germline V gene data show CDR1 as LNHNV and CDR2 as YYDKDF (reference sequence).

The rearrangement joins TRBV11-2 to TRBJ1-5; D possibly corresponds to TRBD1 (5 bases). The CDR3 consists of 16 residues. V was cut by 5 bases and J by 11 bases, with 25 bases left in between. The germline gives CDR1 SGHAT, CDR2 FQNNGV. The CDR3 here is CASSRLGTGDFGTQHF. CDR3 bases: TGTGCCAGCAGCCGCCTTGGGACGGGAGATTTCGGGACCCAGCATTTT.

The chain carries TRBV12-5 and TRBJ2-3; D is unresolved. Trimming removed 6 bases at V and 2 bases at J, with 6 bases between. Germline-derived CDR1 and CDR2 are LGHNT and FRNRAP. This CDR3 has 12 amino acids. The chain's CDR3 is CASGLYTDTQYF. For the CDR3, the DNA is TGTGCTAGTGGCCTATACACAGATACGCAGTATTTT.

This clonotype was seen a handful of times. The genes are TRBV2 and TRBJ2-5, with D hard to call. The J call may be incorrect, as the DNA end agrees better with TRBJ2-7. Germline V CDR1 and CDR2: SNHLY, FYNNEI. CDR3 size: 12 residues. The CDR3 protein is CASTEFTDEQYF. The DNA of the CDR3 is TGTGCCAGCACCGAGTTTACAGACGAGCAGTACTTC.

This clonotype was picked up one time. J is TRBJ2-5 and V is TRBV3-1; D may be TRBD2 (5 bases). The J call may be faulty, since TRBJ2-7 better matches the DNA end. The CDR3 has 13 residues. The V gene's germline CDR1 is LGHDT and CDR2 YNNKEL (reference sequence). As DNA, the CDR3 is TGTGCCAGCAGCCTCACTAGAGCCGACGAGCAGTACTTC. Its protein is CASSLTRADEQYF.

The chain couples TRBV7-9 to TRBJ2-3; D tentatively reads TRBD1 or TRBD2 (5 bases each). From germline, CDR1 is SEHNR and CDR2 FQNEAQ (reference sequence). The CDR3 has 16 residues. V shed 5 bases and J shed 4 bases, with 19 bases lying between them. This CDR3 is CASSPVPPRGADTQYF. The CDR3 coding sequence is TGTGCCAGCAGCCCCGTCCCCCCACGAGGGGCAGATACGCAGTATTTT.

The J gene is TRBJ2-5, the V gene TRBV6-6, with 8 positions matching TRBD1. After removal of 6 bases from V and 4 bases from J, the junction contained 7 bases not matched to a gene. This CDR3 contains 14 residues. Germline V gene data show CDR1 as MNHNY and CDR2 as SVGAGI (reference sequence). This chain's CDR3 is CASSSRGQGETQYF. The CDR3 DNA sequence: TGTGCCAGCAGCTCCAGGGGGCAGGGAGAGACCCAGTACTTC.

This rearrangement joins TRBV7-2 to TRBJ2-5, with D unclear. Germline loops: CDR1 SGHTA, CDR2 FQGNSA. This CDR3 comprises 16 residues. V was trimmed by 2 bases and J by 0 bases, leaving 13 bases between them. CDR3 DNA sequence: TGTGCCAGCAGCTTACACCCGATGGGGAACCAAGAGACCCAGTACTTC. Protein product: CASSLHPMGNQETQYF.

This clonotype showed up just a few times. The V call is TRBV10-3, the J call TRBJ2-1; TRBD2 is a possible D gene (6 bases). Per germline, CDR1 ENHRY and CDR2 SYGVKD. V lost 6 bases, J lost 0 bases, and 12 bases lay in between. CDR3 length: 15 residues. The CDR3 protein is CAIRGGSPSYNEQFF. In DNA form, the CDR3 reads TGTGCCATCAGGGGAGGCTCCCCCTCCTACAATGAGCAGTTCTTC.

This clonotype was recorded a few times. The chain recombines TRBV28 with TRBJ2-4; a weak D match, TRBD1 (5 bases). The CDR3 has 18 amino acids. Trimming pared 1 base from V and 0 bases from J, leaving 16 bases between. CDR1 is MDHEN and CDR2 is SYDVKM in the germline V gene. The CDR3 sequence is CASSLSPDRALAKNIQYF. The CDR3 nucleotides read TGTGCCAGCAGTTTATCGCCCGACAGAGCACTAGCCAAAAACATTCAGTACTTC.

This chain connects TRBV18 to TRBJ2-5, with D perhaps matching TRBD1 or TRBD2 (5 bases each). The end of the DNA fits TRBJ2-1 better, so the J call may be wrong. The CDR3 has 16 amino acids. Germline loops: CDR1 KGHSH, CDR2 LQKENI. The CDR3 loop reads CASSPAGTYEVYEQFF. CDR3 in DNA: TGTGCCAGCTCACCAGCCGGGACCTACGAGGTCTATGAGCAGTTCTTC.

This clonotype was picked up many times. J is TRBJ2-5 and V is TRBV7-3, with 7 bases identical to TRBD2. This CDR3 is 15 amino acids long. The junction had 6 bases not matched to a gene; V was cut back by 3 bases and J by 2 bases. Germline CDR1 SGHTA, CDR2 FQGTGA. The DNA for the CDR3 is TGTGCCAGCAGCTTCGACGGGGGGATTCAAGAGACCCAGTACTTC. Its translation is CASSFDGGIQETQYF. Full variable domain (missing parts from reference TRBV7-3 and TRBJ2-5): GAGVSQTPSNKVTEKGKYVELRCDPISGHTALYWYRQSLGQGPEFLIYFQGTGAADDSGLPNDRFFAVRPEGSVSTLKIQRTERGDSAVYLCASSFDGGIQETQYFGPGTRLLVL.

This clonotype was recorded many times. Sequence at one end of the junction differs from germline and may be a read error. The CDR3 spells CASSSREAQYF. For the CDR3, the DNA is TGTGCCAGCAGCTCCCGAGAGGCCCAGTACTTC. V and J are TRBV7-6 and TRBJ2-5; D remains ambiguous. The CDR3 consists of 11 residues. Germline loops: CDR1 SGHVS, CDR2 FNYEAQ.

This clonotype was detected only a few times. This rearrangement joins TRBV10-3 to TRBJ2-5; D possibly matches TRBD1 or TRBD2 (5 bases each). V was trimmed by 4 bases and J by 5 bases, leaving 11 bases between them. The CDR3 runs 13 residues. Per germline, CDR1 ENHRY and CDR2 SYGVKD. CDR3 bases: TGTGCCATCAGTGTGGTAGAGGGGGAGACCCAGTACTTC. Its translation: CAISVVEGETQYF.

In this sample, this clonotype turned up a few times. This sequence joins TRBV24-1 and TRBJ1-4; 7 nucleotides match TRBD1. The CDR3 length is 14 residues. Germline assignment: CDR1 KGHDR and CDR2 SFDVKD. Unmatched junction bases numbered 8, after V lost 8 bases and J lost 6 bases. The CDR3 DNA reads as TGTGCCACCAATAAACACGACAGGGATGAAAAACTGTTTTTT. Translation: CATNKHDRDEKLFF.